These T cell receptor beta chains were read from a single sample in a study of shared clonotypes between healthy human individuals. The method was immunoSEQ multiplex PCR; TCRdb's version includes in-frame clones alone and lacks a portion of them. The repertoire has approximately 2.5 million clones, 85% to 95% of them found once; the top ten carry over 0.12%. Sequencing input: naive CD4+ T cells sorted from blood. These receptors all stem from a man between 18 and 29 years old in good health. The CDR3 runs from the conserved cysteine through the conserved F or W. A D gene is named only where the DNA matches it firmly. The size entry is marked missing in some rows and otherwise reads once, few, many or a size class.

cdr3_nt: TGTGCCAGCAGCCAGGTCGGGGGGGCAAAAGATACGCAGTATTTT
cdr3_aa: CASSQVGGAKDTQYF
v_call: TRBV4-2
d_call: TRBD2
j_call: TRBJ2-3
clone_size: .

cdr3_nt: TGTGCCAGCTCACCTGACAGGGCAATTGGAAACACCATATATTTT
cdr3_aa: CASSPDRAIGNTIYF
v_call: TRBV18
d_call: TRBD1
j_call: TRBJ1-3
clone_size: .

cdr3_nt: TGTGCCAGCAGCCTCGTGTCCGGGGAGCTGTTTTTT
cdr3_aa: CASSLVSGELFF
v_call: TRBV5-8
d_call: .
j_call: TRBJ2-2
clone_size: .

cdr3_nt: TGTGCCAGCTCACCGCCCGGGACAGGGCGCTACAATGAGCAGTTCTTC
cdr3_aa: CASSPPGTGRYNEQFF
v_call: TRBV18
d_call: TRBD1
j_call: TRBJ2-1
clone_size: .

cdr3_nt: TGTGCCAGCTCAGCTGGGACGGGGGAGACCCAGTACTTC
cdr3_aa: CASSAGTGETQYF
v_call: TRBV2
d_call: .
j_call: TRBJ2-5
clone_size: .

cdr3_nt: TGTGCCAGCTCGAGTACAGGGGTTGGGGCCAACGTCCTGACTTTC
cdr3_aa: CASSSTGVGANVLTF
v_call: TRBV18
d_call: TRBD1
j_call: TRBJ2-6
clone_size: .

cdr3_nt: TGTGCCAGCAGCGTAGTCGCAGTTAACACGAACACCGGGGAGCTGTTTTTT
cdr3_aa: CASSVVAVNTNTGELFF
v_call: TRBV9
d_call: .
j_call: TRBJ2-2
clone_size: .

cdr3_nt: TGTGCCAGCAGCCGTATGGACAGGGGGCTGATCACAGATACGCAGTATTTT
cdr3_aa: CASSRMDRGLITDTQYF
v_call: TRBV11-2
d_call: TRBD1
j_call: TRBJ2-3
clone_size: .

cdr3_nt: TGTGCCAGCAGCCTCCGACCGACGGAGACCCAGTACTTC
cdr3_aa: CASSLRPTETQYF
v_call: TRBV7-3
d_call: .
j_call: TRBJ2-5
clone_size: .

cdr3_nt: TGTGCCTGGAGTTCCTTGACAGGGACCGCCACCGGGGAGCTGTTTTTT
cdr3_aa: CAWSSLTGTATGELFF
v_call: TRBV30
d_call: TRBD1
j_call: TRBJ2-2
clone_size: .

cdr3_nt: TGTGCCAGCTCACCAGGTGCAGGGGATCAAGAGACCCAGTACTTC
cdr3_aa: CASSPGAGDQETQYF
v_call: TRBV18
d_call: .
j_call: TRBJ2-5
clone_size: .

cdr3_nt: TGTGCCAGCAGTGAAAGGGGGGCTGTAACCGGGGAGCTGTTTTTT
cdr3_aa: CASSERGAVTGELFF
v_call: TRBV25-1
d_call: .
j_call: TRBJ2-2
clone_size: .

cdr3_nt: TGTGCCAGCAGCCAAGATCTCCTGACTAGCGGGAGGGAGGCGGGAAAGACCCAGTACTTC
cdr3_aa: CASSQDLLTSGREAGKTQYF
v_call: TRBV4-2
d_call: TRBD2
j_call: TRBJ2-5
clone_size: .

cdr3_nt: TGTGCCAGTAGTCGCACAGATACGCAGTATTTT
cdr3_aa: CASSRTDTQYF
v_call: TRBV19
d_call: .
j_call: TRBJ2-3
clone_size: .

cdr3_nt: TGTGCCTGGAGTCAAGGGGGGGGAAGGGATGAGCAGTTCTTC
cdr3_aa: CAWSQGGGRDEQFF
v_call: TRBV30
d_call: .
j_call: TRBJ2-1
clone_size: .

cdr3_nt: TGTGCCATCAGTGGGGGGTTCCAAGAGACCCAGTACTTC
cdr3_aa: CAISGGFQETQYF
v_call: TRBV10-3
d_call: .
j_call: TRBJ2-5
clone_size: .

cdr3_nt: TGTGCCAGCAGCTTAGGGGACAACAGCCGGGACAGAGGGTACTTC
cdr3_aa: CASSLGDNSRDRGYF
v_call: TRBV7-9
d_call: TRBD1
j_call: TRBJ2-5
clone_size: once

cdr3_nt: TGTGCCAGCAGCAGTCCAGGGGGCGTGATGCACGAGCAGTACTTC
cdr3_aa: CASSSPGGVMHEQYF
v_call: TRBV5-4
d_call: TRBD1
j_call: TRBJ2-7
clone_size: .

cdr3_nt: TGTGCCAGCTCCTGGGACAGGGGGCTGAATCAGCCCCAGCATTTT
cdr3_aa: CASSWDRGLNQPQHF
v_call: TRBV2
d_call: TRBD1
j_call: TRBJ1-5
clone_size: .

cdr3_nt: TGTGCCAGCAGTTTAAGAGGACTAGCGGGGGGCCTAGAGACCCAGTACTTC
cdr3_aa: CASSLRGLAGGLETQYF
v_call: TRBV27
d_call: TRBD2
j_call: TRBJ2-5
clone_size: .

cdr3_nt: TGTGCCTGGAGTATCGGGGGGTCGCATGGCTACACCTTC
cdr3_aa: CAWSIGGSHGYTF
v_call: TRBV30
d_call: .
j_call: TRBJ1-2
clone_size: .

cdr3_nt: TGCGCCAGCAGCCCATTCAAGGCGGGTGGGGATAACACTGAAGCTTTCTTT
cdr3_aa: CASSPFKAGGDNTEAFF
v_call: TRBV4-1
d_call: .
j_call: TRBJ1-1
clone_size: .

cdr3_nt: TGTGCCAGCTCACAGGGACAGGGCTCCTACAATGAGCAGTTCTTC
cdr3_aa: CASSQGQGSYNEQFF
v_call: TRBV18
d_call: TRBD1
j_call: TRBJ2-1
clone_size: .

cdr3_nt: TGTGCCAGCAGAGCCGGGGCCAACACTGAAGCTTTCTTT
cdr3_aa: CASRAGANTEAFF
v_call: TRBV28
d_call: .
j_call: TRBJ1-1
clone_size: .